The sequence of this T cell receptor (beta chain) was determined in a study of CD8 T cells in Susac syndrome. An amount of RNA that ranged from 0.5 to 1 ug was reverse transcribed with random hexamers. immunoSEQ multiplex PCR amplified TCR beta CDR3 across 54 Vbeta, 13 Jbeta. From the immunoSEQ multiplex PCR reads, TCRdb called clonotypes with MiXCR, one entry per CDR3 protein. The sample consists of about 140,000 distinct CDR3 sequences, approximately 95% of them appearing once. CDR1 and CDR2 (germline): SGHAT, FQNNGV. The CDR3 loop spans 15 amino acids. V lost 4 bases, J lost 1 base, and 5 bases stayed unmatched.

What was sequenced was CD4+ T cells from PBMCs. The sequence derives from a human donor with Susac syndrome. The gene calls are TRBV11-2 and TRBJ2-3; 7 nucleotides line up with TRBD2. For the CDR3, the DNA is TGTGCCAGCAGCTACTGGGAGGGAGGCACAGATACGCAGTATTTT. This encodes CASSYWEGGTDTQYF.